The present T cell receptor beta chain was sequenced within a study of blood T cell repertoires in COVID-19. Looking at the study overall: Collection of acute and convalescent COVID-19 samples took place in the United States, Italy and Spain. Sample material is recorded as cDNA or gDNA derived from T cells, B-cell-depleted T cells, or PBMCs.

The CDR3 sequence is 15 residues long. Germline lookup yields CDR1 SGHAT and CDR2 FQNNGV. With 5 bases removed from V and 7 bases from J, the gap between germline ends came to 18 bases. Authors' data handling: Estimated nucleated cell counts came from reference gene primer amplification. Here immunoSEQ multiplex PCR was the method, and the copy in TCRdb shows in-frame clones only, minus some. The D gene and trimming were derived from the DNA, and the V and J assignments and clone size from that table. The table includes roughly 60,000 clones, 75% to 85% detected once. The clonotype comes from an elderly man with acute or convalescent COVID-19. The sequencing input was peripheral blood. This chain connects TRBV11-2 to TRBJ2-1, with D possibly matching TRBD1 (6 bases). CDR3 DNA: TGTGCCAGCAGCGTTACTAGAGGGGGTGGGAATGAGCAGTTCTTC. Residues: CASSVTRGGGNEQFF.